This T cell receptor beta chain was observed in a study of regulatory T cells in long-lasting Graves disease. Trimming stripped 3 bases from V and 2 bases from J, with 17 bases between. Germline lookup yields CDR1 MDHEN and CDR2 SYDVKM. The CDR3 is 17 residues long. This sample's time point: persistent/refractory GD, antithyroid drugs over 5 years with positive TRAb. RNA isolated from PBMCs was used to make the TCR library. Arm-PCR of CDR3 regions and iRepertoire HTBI primers were used to build TCR beta libraries. TCRdb re-analysed the multiplex PCR reads in MiXCR, keeping a single row per CDR3 protein. The top ten clones hold approximately 27% of a sample with a few hundred thousand distinct CDR3 sequences, approximately 25% of them seen once. This clonotype came up many times.

V and J are TRBV28 and TRBJ1-5; D might be TRBD1 (6 bases). The sequence came from a woman between 40 and 55 years old with Graves disease. The sample in question was peripheral blood mononuclear cells (PBMCs), obtained when the disease was refractory, from a patient treated with antithyroid drugs. DNA of the CDR3: TGTGCCAGCAGTTTTAGGTTCAGGGGACGGGGCAATCAGCCCCAGCATTTT. It encodes CASSFRFRGRGNQPQHF.